The T cell receptor beta chain described here comes from a study of T cells after posttransplantation cyclophosphamide. On the day of bone marrow donation, the related graft donor provided peripheral blood. The table came from immunoSEQ multiplex PCR; TCRdb's copy has only in-frame clones and leaves some out. The table lists fewer than 55,000 clones, under 95% of them singletons. The study's findings and limits: Later blood repertoires were often dominated by clones from the donor CD8+ memory compartment. Recipient CMV seropositivity and CMV reactivation strongly tracked TRB clonality. TRB overlap between skin or GI tissue T cells and blood was limited.

Germline V CDR1 and CDR2: MNHNY, SVGAGI (reference sequence). This CDR3 is 14 amino acids long. V lost 6 bases to trimming and J lost 3 bases; unmatched junction nucleotides: 5. Comment on this clone: Its antigen is not identified.

The sample was PBMCs. This clonotype originated in a woman in her 30s in good health and a related stem cell transplant donor. This chain joins TRBV6-6 and TRBJ1-5; TRBD1 aligns across 7 bases. The CDR3 nucleotides read TGTGCCAGCAGAGAGACAGGGTTCAATCAGCCCCAGCATTTT. Encoded protein: CASRETGFNQPQHF.